This record concerns one T cell receptor beta chain sequence. V lost 3 bases and J lost 7; bases outside the gene matches: 11. This CDR3 is 17 amino acids long. Germline V CDR1 and CDR2: SGHNT, YYREEE (reference sequence). Clones were sequenced by immunoSEQ multiplex PCR, and TCRdb holds only the in-frame ones, with some missing. The sample contains 17,000 or so clones, over 65% of which appear only once. This sample was included in a study of blood T cell repertoires in COVID-19. Study background: T cells, B-cell-depleted T cells, or PBMCs provided the cDNA or gDNA that served as material.

This receptor was taken from a man aged 55-75 years with active or convalescent COVID-19. The gene calls are TRBV5-4 and TRBJ2-2, with 11 bases fitting TRBD2. The sample consisted of peripheral blood. The CDR3 region is CASSWLTSGSGNGELFF. The CDR3 DNA reads TGTGCCAGCAGCTGGTTAACTAGCGGGAGTGGAAACGGGGAGCTGTTTTTT.